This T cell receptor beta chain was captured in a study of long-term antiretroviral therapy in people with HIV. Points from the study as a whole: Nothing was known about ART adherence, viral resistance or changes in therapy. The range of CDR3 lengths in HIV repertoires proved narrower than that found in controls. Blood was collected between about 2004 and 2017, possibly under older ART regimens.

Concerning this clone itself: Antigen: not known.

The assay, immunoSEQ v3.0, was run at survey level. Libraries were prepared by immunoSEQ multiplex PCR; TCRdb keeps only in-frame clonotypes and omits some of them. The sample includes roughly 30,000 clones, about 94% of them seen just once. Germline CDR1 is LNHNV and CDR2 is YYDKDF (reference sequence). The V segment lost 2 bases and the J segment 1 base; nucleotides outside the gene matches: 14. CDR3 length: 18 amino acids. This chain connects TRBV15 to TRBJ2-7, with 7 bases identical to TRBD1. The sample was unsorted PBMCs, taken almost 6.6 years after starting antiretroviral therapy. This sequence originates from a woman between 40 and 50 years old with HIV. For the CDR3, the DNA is TGTGCCACCAGCAGATTTCCCACCGGGACAGCAGGATCCTACGAGCAGTACTTC. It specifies CATSRFPTGTAGSYEQYF.